Below, 31 T cell receptor beta chains from the same sample are listed, as sequenced in a study of blood T cell repertoires in COVID-19. The repertoire was sequenced with immunoSEQ multiplex PCR; TCRdb's copy has only in-frame clones and lacks some. Of about 79,000 clones listed, roughly 90% were seen once; the top ten hold approximately 15%. Sequencing used peripheral blood. The receptors come from a man in his 70s with active or convalescent COVID-19.

This chain links TRBV6-5 with TRBJ1-5, with 11 bases aligning to TRBD1. With 7 bases clipped from V and 5 bases from J, the junction kept 4 bases outside the gene matches. The CDR3 length is 14 residues. Germline values: CDR1 MNHEY, CDR2 SVGAGI. The CDR3 nucleotides are TGTGCCAGCACCTCGGGACAGGGGGATCAGCCCCAGCATTTT. This sequence encodes CASTSGQGDQPQHF.

V gene TRBV2 combines with J gene TRBJ2-5; perhaps TRBD1 as D (6 bases). V gave up 8 bases and J gave up 2 bases, with 15 bases separating them. The germline gives CDR1 SNHLY, CDR2 FYNNEI. The CDR3 runs 14 residues. The CDR3 sequence is CASDPRRGQETQYF. In DNA form, the CDR3 reads TGTGCCAGCGACCCCCGCAGGGGTCAAGAGACCCAGTACTTC. The full variable domain, rest sourced from reference TRBV2 and TRBJ2-5, is EPEVTQTPSHQVTQMGQEVILRCVPISNHLYFYWYRQILGQKVEFLVSFYNNEISEKSEIFDDQFSVERPDGSNFTLKIRSTKLEDSAMYFCASDPRRGQETQYFGPGTRLLVL.

The rearrangement links TRBV24-1 to TRBJ1-6; TRBD1 is a possible D gene (6 bases). Germline V gene lookup returns CDR1 KGHDR and CDR2 SFDVKD. CDR3 length: 17 amino acids. V was clipped by 0 bases and J by 3 bases, with 11 bases between them. This CDR3 reads CATSDLYRVSYNSPLHF. CDR3 in DNA: TGTGCCACCAGTGATTTGTACAGGGTAAGCTATAATTCACCCCTCCACTTT.

A word on this clone: The sample has other DNA sequences that encode this CDR3 too. V is TRBV15 and J is TRBJ1-3; maybe TRBD1 (5 bases). V gave up 1 base and J gave up 2 bases, with 9 bases separating them. The CDR3 is 15 residues long. Germline CDR1 LNHNV, CDR2 YYDKDF (reference sequence). This CDR3 reads CATSRVGGAGNTIYF. In nucleotides, the CDR3 is TGTGCCACCAGCAGAGTAGGAGGGGCTGGAAACACCATATATTTT.

CDR3: CASSPQATSSYEQYF. CDR3 bases: TGTGCCAGCAGTCCCCAGGCAACTAGCTCCTACGAGCAGTACTTC. V usage is TRBV27 and J usage is TRBJ2-7; D is possibly TRBD2 (5 bases). The CDR3 has 15 amino acids. The germline V gene has CDR1 MNHEY and CDR2 SMNVEV (reference sequence). The V end was cut by 5 bases, the J end by 0 bases, with 14 bases between.

This clone was detected only once. The chain employs TRBV7-9 and TRBJ1-5; D gene ambiguous. Trimming took off 3 bases at V and 7 bases at J, with 22 bases between the two ends. Germline lookup yields CDR1 SEHNR and CDR2 FQNEAQ (reference sequence). This CDR3 contains 17 residues. The CDR3 DNA follows: TGTGCCAGCAGCTTTTCCCCCTCGGGAAGGGCTCTACAGCCCCAGCATTTT. This codes for CASSFSPSGRALQPQHF.

The rearrangement joins TRBV11-2 to TRBJ1-1; 7 positions match TRBD1. The CDR3 runs to 15 residues. Trimming cost V 5 bases and J 1 base; bases outside gene matches: 7. Germline V gene sequence: CDR1 SGHAT, CDR2 FQNNGV. CDR3 in amino acids: CASSRPGTANTEAFF. Written as DNA, the CDR3 is TGTGCCAGCAGCCGTCCCGGGACAGCGAACACTGAAGCTTTCTTT.

In DNA, the CDR3 is TGTGCCAGCAGCCCAAATGAGGGTGACACCATATATTTT. This sequence encodes CASSPNEGDTIYF. This chain links TRBV9 with TRBJ1-3; D call uncertain. This CDR3 comprises 13 residues. Trimming removed 4 bases at V and 8 bases at J, with 13 bases between. Looked up from germline, CDR1 is SGDLS and CDR2 is YYNGEE.

J is TRBJ1-5 and V is TRBV6-1, with 7 bases aligning to TRBD1. Trimming cost V 1 base and J 6 bases; bases outside gene matches: 0. The CDR3 has 13 amino acids. CDR1 is MNHNS, CDR2 SASEGT, per germline. The CDR3 DNA sequence: TGTGCCAGCAGTGAAGGGACAGGTCAGCCCCAGCATTTT. Protein: CASSEGTGQPQHF.

This clone was seen a single time. CDR3 amino acids: CASSLIPSGQETTEAFF. The CDR3, as DNA: TGTGCCAGCAGCTTAATCCCGTCCGGACAGGAGACCACTGAAGCTTTCTTT. The chain joins TRBV7-6 to TRBJ1-1, with 7 bases aligning to TRBD1. The CDR3 has 17 residues. Germline V gene sequence: CDR1 SGHVS, CDR2 FNYEAQ. V lost 2 bases to trimming and J lost 4 bases; unmatched junction nucleotides: 13.

V and J are TRBV2 and TRBJ2-7, with 7 bases identical to TRBD2. Looked up from germline, CDR1 is SNHLY and CDR2 is FYNNEI. The length of the CDR3 is 14 residues. V trimming: 3 bases; J trimming: 3 bases; junction bases outside the gene matches: 5. CDR3 nucleotides: TGTGCCAGCAGTGACGGCGGGAGTCTCTACGAGCAGTACTTC. Translation: CASSDGGSLYEQYF.

V gene TRBV30 combines with J gene TRBJ2-1, with D perhaps TRBD2 (6 bases). Germline V gives CDR1 GTSNPN, CDR2 SVGIG (reference sequence). This CDR3 is 20 amino acids long. V lost 0 bases, J lost 7 bases, and 31 bases lay in between. CDR3 in amino acids: CAWSVRLLLAAVVGVNEQFF. CDR3 sequence (DNA): TGTGCCTGGAGTGTACGACTTTTGTTAGCGGCGGTTGTAGGGGTTAATGAGCAGTTCTTC.

As to this clone: In the same sample, other DNA sequences code for this CDR3. V is TRBV28 and J is TRBJ2-3; D unclear. Between the trimmed V and J ends, which lost 6 bases and 5 bases, there was a span of 6 bases. Germline V CDR1 and CDR2: MDHEN, SYDVKM. CDR3 length: 11 amino acids. As DNA, the CDR3 is TGTGCCAGCAGCCTAAGAGATACGCAGTATTTT. Amino acid sequence: CASSLRDTQYF.

This clone was seen once. The chain uses TRBV7-9 and TRBJ1-6, with TRBD1 matching over 7 bases. V trimming: 5 bases; J trimming: 5 bases; junction bases outside the gene matches: 6. This CDR3 region has 15 residues. CDR1 and CDR2 (germline): SEHNR, FQNEAQ (reference sequence). For the CDR3, the DNA is TGTGCCAGCAGCGTGGCCGGGACAGATAATTCACCCCTCCACTTT. Protein: CASSVAGTDNSPLHF.

The rearrangement joins TRBV30 to TRBJ2-7; D gene unclear. V was trimmed by 5 bases and J by 4 bases, leaving 9 bases between them. The CDR3 sequence is 11 residues long. Germline CDR1 reads GTSNPN; CDR2 reads SVGIG (reference sequence). The CDR3 protein is CAWQLEYEQYF. The CDR3 coding sequence is TGTGCCTGGCAACTGGAGTACGAGCAGTACTTC.

Here the CDR3 DNA reads TGTGCCAGCAGCTGGGGGTCGGCGGGAGCCTCTCAAGAGACCCAGTACTTC. This codes for CASSWGSAGASQETQYF. The chain carries TRBV7-3 and TRBJ2-5; TRBD2 matches at 7 bases. This CDR3 region has 17 residues. Germline CDR1 is SGHTA and CDR2 is FQGTGA. Trimming removed 4 bases from V and 2 bases from J; junction bases left unmatched: 13.

The gene calls are TRBV30 and TRBJ2-7; 7 positions agree with TRBD2. The germline V gene has CDR1 GTSNPN and CDR2 SVGIG (reference sequence). Trimming cost V 5 bases and J 3 bases; bases outside gene matches: 4. This CDR3 comprises 12 residues. The CDR3 bases are TGTGCCTGGGGGGACTACCTCTACGAGCAGTACTTC. Its translation is CAWGDYLYEQYF.

CDR3 loop: CASSDSQRGYTF. The CDR3, as DNA: TGTGCCAGCAGCGATTCACAGCGGGGCTACACCTTC. The genes are TRBV7-2 and TRBJ1-2; D gene unclear. The CDR3 spans 12 residues. The V end lost 5 bases, the J end lost 8 bases, and 12 bases lay between the germline ends. Germline V gene lookup returns CDR1 SGHTA and CDR2 FQGNSA. Together with reference TRBV7-2 and TRBJ1-2, the CDR3 gives the full variable domain: GAGVSQSPSNKVTEKGKDVELRCDPISGHTALYWYRQSLGQGLEFLIYFQGNSAPDKSGLPSDRFSAERTGGSVSTLTIQRTQQEDSAVYLCASSDSQRGYTFGSGTRLTVV.

This chain connects TRBV4-1 to TRBJ2-1; tentatively, D is TRBD2 (5 bases). The germline V and J ends were trimmed by 0 bases and 7 bases, with 10 bases remaining between them. This CDR3 contains 14 residues. Germline CDR1 reads MGHRA; CDR2 reads YSYEKL. The CDR3, as DNA: TGCGCCAGCAGCCAAGAAGCTAGCAGAAATGAGCAGTTCTTC. Its protein product is CASSQEASRNEQFF.

This clone occurred a few times. The chain employs TRBV11-2 and TRBJ2-5, with D perhaps matching TRBD2 (6 bases). From germline, CDR1 is SGHAT and CDR2 FQNNGV. The CDR3 loop spans 13 amino acids. V gave up 3 bases and J gave up 3 bases, with 8 bases separating them. The DNA for the CDR3 is TGTGCCAGCAGCTTGGGGGGAAAAGAGACCCAGTACTTC. Its protein is CASSLGGKETQYF.

The CDR3 sequence: CASSIGAPTVYTF. CDR3 nucleotides: TGTGCCAGTAGTATCGGAGCCCCTACTGTCTACACCTTC. V usage is TRBV19 and J usage is TRBJ1-2; no definite D call. V lost 3 bases, J lost 10 bases, and 15 bases lay in between. CDR1 is LNHDA and CDR2 is SQIVND in the germline V gene (reference sequence). There are 13 residues in the CDR3. The full variable domain, rest sourced from reference TRBV19 and TRBJ1-2, is DGGITQSPKYLFRKEGQNVTLSCEQNLNHDAMYWYRQDPGQGLRLIYYSQIVNDFQKGDIAEGYSVSREKKESFPLTVTSAQKNPTAFYLCASSIGAPTVYTFGSGTRLTVV.

The chain recombines TRBV6-1 with TRBJ2-4; 7 positions match TRBD1. After removal of 3 bases from V and 0 bases from J, the junction contained 2 bases not matched to a gene. Germline loops: CDR1 MNHNS, CDR2 SASEGT. The CDR3 is made up of 15 amino acids. The CDR3 region has the DNA TGTGCCAGCAGTGAGACAGGGTTAGCCAAAAACATTCAGTACTTC. As protein: CASSETGLAKNIQYF.

CDR3 sequence: CASTGTGVVKLFF. DNA for the CDR3: TGCGCCAGCACCGGGACAGGAGTTGTAAAACTGTTTTTT. V and J are TRBV5-1 and TRBJ1-4; 8 positions match TRBD1. From germline, CDR1 is SGHRS and CDR2 YFSETQ. The CDR3 extends over 13 amino acids. V was clipped by 6 bases and J by 10 bases; unmatched bases: 8.

The chain employs TRBV10-3 and TRBJ2-7; 11 positions agree with TRBD2. The CDR3 runs 13 residues. CDR1 and CDR2 from the germline V gene are ENHRY and SYGVKD. V shed 10 bases, J shed 6 bases, and the junction held 8 bases outside the gene matches. CDR3: CATTGTSGVEQYF. CDR3 bases: TGTGCCACCACCGGGACTAGCGGTGTCGAGCAGTACTTC.

The chain employs TRBV11-2 and TRBJ2-2; TRBD2 matches 8 bases. The V gene end was trimmed by 5 bases and the J gene end by 1 base; junction bases not matched to a gene: 6. Germline-derived CDR1 and CDR2 are SGHAT and FQNNGV. The CDR3 sequence is 16 residues long. The CDR3 loop reads CASSISTSGNTGELFF. The CDR3 nucleotides read TGTGCCAGCAGCATTAGTACTAGCGGGAACACCGGGGAGCTGTTTTTT.

The CDR3 spells CASSPPDGGFGIQYF. CDR3 nucleotide sequence: TGTGCCAGCTCACCACCCGATGGCGGATTCGGCATTCAGTACTTC. The rearrangement joins TRBV18 to TRBJ2-4; the D is unclear. Germline V gene sequence: CDR1 KGHSH, CDR2 LQKENI. Trimming shortened V by 0 bases and J by 9 bases, and 15 bases separated the two germline ends. CDR3 length: 15 residues.

This chain links TRBV6-5 with TRBJ1-5; 9 bases agree with TRBD1. CDR3 size: 15 residues. Germline assignment: CDR1 MNHEY and CDR2 SVGAGI. Trimming removed 6 bases from V and 2 bases from J; junction bases left unmatched: 5. This CDR3 reads CASSLDRGGNQPQHF. The CDR3 coding sequence is TGTGCCAGCAGCCTGGACAGGGGAGGCAATCAGCCCCAGCATTTT.

J is TRBJ2-2 and V is TRBV2; D perhaps matches TRBD2 (5 bases). The V end was cut by 3 bases, the J end by 6 bases, with 8 bases between. The CDR3 length is 13 residues. Germline V gives CDR1 SNHLY, CDR2 FYNNEI. Here the CDR3 DNA reads TGTGCCAGCAGTGAGAAGCGGCCCGGGGAGCTGTTTTTT. This encodes CASSEKRPGELFF.

This sequence joins TRBV28 and TRBJ1-6; 8 bases fit TRBD1. With V trimmed by 4 bases and J by 9 bases, 8 bases remained unmatched. This CDR3 has 15 amino acids. CDR1 is MDHEN, CDR2 SYDVKM, per germline. CDR3 protein: CASSSLDRVGSPLHF. CDR3 sequence (DNA): TGTGCCAGCAGTTCATTGGACAGGGTCGGTTCACCCCTCCACTTT. Complete variable domain (other parts from reference TRBV28 and TRBJ1-6): DVKVTQSSRYLVKRTGEKVFLECVQDMDHENMFWYRQDPGLGLRLIYFSYDVKMKEKGDIPEGYSVSREKKERFSLILESASTNQTSMYLCASSSLDRVGSPLHFGNGTRLTVT.

The chain employs TRBV4-2 and TRBJ2-1; 7 nucleotides align to TRBD2. Per the germline V gene, CDR1 is LGHNA and CDR2 is YNFKEQ. After removal of 0 bases from V and 7 bases from J, the junction contained 6 bases not matched to a gene. CDR3 length: 15 residues. CDR3 nucleotides: TGTGCCAGCAGCCAAGAGGCGGGAGCGATTAATGAGCAGTTCTTC. Translating gives CASSQEAGAINEQFF.

CDR3 sequence (DNA): TGTGCCAGCAGCTATTGGACAGTGGACGGCGAGCAGTACTTC. Amino acids: CASSYWTVDGEQYF. The chain carries TRBV5-5 and TRBJ2-7; perhaps TRBD1 as D (6 bases). From germline, CDR1 is SGHKS and CDR2 YYEKEE (reference sequence). This CDR3 has 14 residues. Trimming removed 3 bases at V and 6 bases at J, with 16 bases between. The full variable domain, rest sourced from reference TRBV5-5 and TRBJ2-7, is DAGVTQSPTHLIKTRGQQVTLRCSPISGHKSVSWYQQVLGQGPQFIFQYYEKEERGRGNFPDRFSARQFPNYSSELNVNALLLGDSALYLCASSYWTVDGEQYFGPGTRLTVT.